This TCR beta chain emerged from a study of T-cell reconstitution after alpha-beta-depleted transplantation in children. Whole-study findings and limits: Reports say that about two months after transplant, the alpha-beta T cells came out of several hundred graft clones that had expanded.

The TCRbeta library was prepared with unique molecular identifiers. TCRdb itself ran the PCR reads through MiXCR, one entry per CDR3 protein. The profile shows 610,000 or so distinct CDR3 sequences, roughly 27% of them singletons. Germline values: CDR1 SGHRS, CDR2 YFSETQ. The V end lost 5 bases, the J end lost 7 bases, and 9 bases lay between the germline ends. The CDR3 runs 11 residues. As concerns this clonotype: The antigen remains undetermined.

V gene TRBV5-1 combines with J gene TRBJ1-1; D might be TRBD1 (6 bases). The source was PBMCs, collected before TCRalphabeta/CD19-depleted stem cell transplant. The TCR originated in a boy in the first two years of life with Wiskott-Aldrich syndrome, due to receive a stem cell transplant. The CDR3 region has the DNA TGCGCCAGCAGGGGGGCAGTTGAAGCTTTCTTT. Protein sequence: CASRGAVEAFF.